This T cell receptor (beta chain) was identified in a study of T cell responses to AZD1222 COVID-19 vaccine. Study-level results: Reports say nearly half of spike-specific TCRs go after unmutated variant regions.

Unmatched junction bases numbered 7, after V lost 7 bases and J lost 9 bases. Germline assignment: CDR1 SGDLS and CDR2 YYNGEE. CDR3 length: 12 amino acids. About this clone itself: Its specificity is not known.

The protocol was immunoSEQ multiplex PCR, while the TCRdb copy is restricted to in-frame clones and leaves out a portion. The sample records about 130,000 clones, roughly 93% being singletons. The sequence derives from an adult who received the AZD1222 COVID-19 vaccine. The sequencing here drew on peripheral blood, taken 28 days after the second AZD1222 dose. This chain connects TRBV9 to TRBJ2-1, with 7 bases matching TRBD2. The CDR3 coding sequence is TGTGCCAGCTCCGGGACTACTTTTGAGCAGTTCTTC. This codes for CASSGTTFEQFF.